This T cell receptor (beta chain) derives from a study of cytomegalovirus exposure and HLA in healthy donors. With V trimmed by 3 bases and J by 5 bases, 12 bases remained unmatched. This CDR3 is built from 17 residues. CDR1 and CDR2 (germline): WSHSY, SAAADI. Researchers ran the PCR with 60 Vbeta and 13 Jbeta primers. Clones were sequenced by immunoSEQ multiplex PCR, and TCRdb holds only the in-frame ones, with some missing. Of tens of thousands of clones in the sample, about 86% were seen once. Notes on this clone: The antigen is undetermined.

General observations from the study: The study reported that TCR beta sequences accurately predicted HLA-A and HLA-B alleles in most subjects.

The chain links TRBV10-2 to TRBJ1-4; 7 bases align to TRBD1. Material for sequencing was PBMCs. The clonotype comes from a man aged 35-49 years in good health and CMV-seronegative. The CDR3 sequence: CASSDRTGGGFNEKLFF. DNA of the CDR3: TGCGCCAGCAGTGACCGGACAGGAGGGGGGTTCAATGAAAAACTGTTTTTT.